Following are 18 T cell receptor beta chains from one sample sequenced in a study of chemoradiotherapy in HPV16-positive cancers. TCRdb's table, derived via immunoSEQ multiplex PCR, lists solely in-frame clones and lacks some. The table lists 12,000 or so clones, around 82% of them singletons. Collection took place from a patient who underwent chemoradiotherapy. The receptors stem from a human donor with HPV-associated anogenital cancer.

The CDR3 DNA reads as TGTGCCAGCAGCGTAGAGTACGGGGACTCTGGAAACACCATATATTTT. Translated, it gives CASSVEYGDSGNTIYF. The rearrangement links TRBV9 to TRBJ1-3; D ambiguous. The CDR3 loop spans 16 amino acids. The germline V and J ends were trimmed by 0 bases and 0 bases, with 10 bases remaining between them. Per germline, CDR1 SGDLS and CDR2 YYNGEE. Supplemented by reference TRBV9 and TRBJ1-3, the full variable domain reads DSGVTQTPKHLITATGQRVTLRCSPRSGDLSVYWYQQSLDQGLQFLIQYYNGEERAKGNILERFSAQQFPDLHSELNLSSLELGDSALYFCASSVEYGDSGNTIYFGEGSWLTVV.

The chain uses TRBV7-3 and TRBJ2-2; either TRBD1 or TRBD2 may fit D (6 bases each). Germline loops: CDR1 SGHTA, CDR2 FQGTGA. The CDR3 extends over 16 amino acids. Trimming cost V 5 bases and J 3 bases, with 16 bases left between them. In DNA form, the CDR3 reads TGTGCCAGCAGCGAGGGGGGTACGGGGTACACCGGGGAGCTGTTTTTT. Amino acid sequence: CASSEGGTGYTGELFF. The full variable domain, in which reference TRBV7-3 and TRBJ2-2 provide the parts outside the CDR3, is GAGVSQTPSNKVTEKGKYVELRCDPISGHTALYWYRQSLGQGPEFLIYFQGTGAADDSGLPNDRFFAVRPEGSVSTLKIQRTERGDSAVYLCASSEGGTGYTGELFFGEGSRLTVL.

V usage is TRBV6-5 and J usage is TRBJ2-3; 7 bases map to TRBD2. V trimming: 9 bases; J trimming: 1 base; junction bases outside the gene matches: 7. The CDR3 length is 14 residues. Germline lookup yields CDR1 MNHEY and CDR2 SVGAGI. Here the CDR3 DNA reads TGTGCCAGTAGATCCAGCGGGGGCACAGATACGCAGTATTTT. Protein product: CASRSSGGTDTQYF.

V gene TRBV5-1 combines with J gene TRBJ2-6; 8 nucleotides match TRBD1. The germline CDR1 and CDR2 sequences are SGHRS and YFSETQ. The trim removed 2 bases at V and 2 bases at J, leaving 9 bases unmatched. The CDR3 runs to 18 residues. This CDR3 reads CASSFMQGAVPGANVLTF. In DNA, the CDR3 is TGCGCCAGCAGCTTCATGCAGGGGGCGGTCCCTGGGGCCAACGTCCTGACTTTC. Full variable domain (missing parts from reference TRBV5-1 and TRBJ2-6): KAGVTQTPRYLIKTRGQQVTLSCSPISGHRSVSWYQQTPGQGLQFLFEYFSETQRNKGNFPGRFSGRQFSNSRSEMNVSTLELGDSALYLCASSFMQGAVPGANVLTFGAGSRLTVL.

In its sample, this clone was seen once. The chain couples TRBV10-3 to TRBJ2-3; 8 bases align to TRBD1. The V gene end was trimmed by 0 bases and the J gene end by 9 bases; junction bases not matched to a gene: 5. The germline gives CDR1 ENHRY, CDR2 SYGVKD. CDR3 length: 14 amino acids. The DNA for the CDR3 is TGTGCCATCAGTGAGTCGCACCAGGGGGCCACGCAGTATTTT. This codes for CAISESHQGATQYF.

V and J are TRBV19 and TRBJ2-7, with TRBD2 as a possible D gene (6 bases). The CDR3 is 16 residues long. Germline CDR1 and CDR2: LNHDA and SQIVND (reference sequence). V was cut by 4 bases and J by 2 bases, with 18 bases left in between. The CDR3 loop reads CASSKGLSRRAYEQYF. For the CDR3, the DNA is TGTGCCAGTAGTAAGGGACTCTCTCGGAGGGCCTACGAGCAGTACTTC.

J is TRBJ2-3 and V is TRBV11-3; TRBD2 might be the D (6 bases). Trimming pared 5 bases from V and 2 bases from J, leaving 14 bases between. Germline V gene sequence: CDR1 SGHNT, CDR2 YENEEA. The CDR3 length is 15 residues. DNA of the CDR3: TGTGCCAGCAGCCACGGAGGGGAGGTCACAGATACGCAGTATTTT. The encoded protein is CASSHGGEVTDTQYF. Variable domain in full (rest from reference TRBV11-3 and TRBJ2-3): EAGVVQSPRYKIIEKKQPVAFWCNPISGHNTLYWYLQNLGQGPELLIRYENEEAVDDSQLPKDRFSAERLKGVDSTLKIQPAELGDSAVYLCASSHGGEVTDTQYFGPGTRLTVL.

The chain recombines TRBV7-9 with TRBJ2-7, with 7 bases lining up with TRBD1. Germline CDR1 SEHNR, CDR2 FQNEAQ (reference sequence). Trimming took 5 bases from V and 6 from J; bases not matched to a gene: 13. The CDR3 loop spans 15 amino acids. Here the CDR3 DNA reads TGTGCCAGCAGCCCCAGACAGGGCCCCACCCGCGAGCAGTACTTC. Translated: CASSPRQGPTREQYF.

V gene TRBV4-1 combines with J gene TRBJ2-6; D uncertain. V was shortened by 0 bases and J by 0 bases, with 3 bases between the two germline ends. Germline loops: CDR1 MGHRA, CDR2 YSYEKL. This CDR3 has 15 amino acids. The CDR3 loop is CASSQEDSGANVLTF. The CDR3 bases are TGCGCCAGCAGCCAAGAGGACTCTGGGGCCAACGTCCTGACTTTC.

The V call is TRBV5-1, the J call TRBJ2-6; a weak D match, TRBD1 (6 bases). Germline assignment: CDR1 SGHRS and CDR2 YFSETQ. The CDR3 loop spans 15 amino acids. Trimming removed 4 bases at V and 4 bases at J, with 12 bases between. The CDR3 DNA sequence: TGCGCCAGCAGCGGTACAGGGTCCGGGGCCAACGTCCTGACTTTC. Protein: CASSGTGSGANVLTF.

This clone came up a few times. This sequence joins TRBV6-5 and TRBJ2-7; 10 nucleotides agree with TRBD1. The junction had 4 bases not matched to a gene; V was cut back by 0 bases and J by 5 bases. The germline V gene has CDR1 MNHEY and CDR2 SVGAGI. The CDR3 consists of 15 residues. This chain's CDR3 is CASSYSGQGEHEQYF. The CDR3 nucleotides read TGTGCCAGCAGTTACTCCGGACAGGGGGAACACGAGCAGTACTTC.

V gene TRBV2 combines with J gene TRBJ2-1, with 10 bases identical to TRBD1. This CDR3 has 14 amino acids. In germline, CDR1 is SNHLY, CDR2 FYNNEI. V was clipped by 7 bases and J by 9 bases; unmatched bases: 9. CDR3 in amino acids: CASNIDRGRAEQFF. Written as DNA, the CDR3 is TGTGCCAGCAATATCGACAGGGGGCGAGCTGAGCAGTTCTTC.

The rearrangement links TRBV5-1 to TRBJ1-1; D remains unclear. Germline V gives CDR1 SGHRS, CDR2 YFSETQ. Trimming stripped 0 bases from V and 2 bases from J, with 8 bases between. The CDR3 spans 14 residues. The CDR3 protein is CASSLEVSNTEAFF. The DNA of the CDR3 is TGCGCCAGCAGCTTGGAGGTCAGCAACACTGAAGCTTTCTTT.

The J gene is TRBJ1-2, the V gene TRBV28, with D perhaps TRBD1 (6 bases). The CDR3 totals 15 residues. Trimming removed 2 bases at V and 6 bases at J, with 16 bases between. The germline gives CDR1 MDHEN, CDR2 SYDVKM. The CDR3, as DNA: TGTGCCAGCAGTTTAGAATACAGGGCGTTTAATGGCTACACCTTC. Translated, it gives CASSLEYRAFNGYTF.

The CDR3 spells CASGEGGSTDTQYF. CDR3 DNA sequence: TGTGCTAGTGGGGAGGGGGGAAGCACAGATACGCAGTATTTT. The chain employs TRBV12-5 and TRBJ2-3; either TRBD1 or TRBD2 may supply D (6 bases each). The CDR3 is 14 amino acids. V dropped 6 bases and J dropped 0 bases, with 10 bases sitting between them. Germline CDR1 LGHNT, CDR2 FRNRAP.

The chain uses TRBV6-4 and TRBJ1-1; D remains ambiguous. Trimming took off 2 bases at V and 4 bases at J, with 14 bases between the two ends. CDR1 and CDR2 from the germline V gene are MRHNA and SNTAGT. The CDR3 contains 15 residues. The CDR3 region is CASSDPNLPITEAFF. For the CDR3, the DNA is TGTGCCAGCAGTGACCCAAATCTCCCTATCACTGAAGCTTTCTTT.

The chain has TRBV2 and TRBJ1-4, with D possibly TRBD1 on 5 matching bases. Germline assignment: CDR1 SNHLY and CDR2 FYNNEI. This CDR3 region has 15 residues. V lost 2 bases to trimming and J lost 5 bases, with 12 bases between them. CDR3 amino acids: CASSESLGENEKLFF. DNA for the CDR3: TGTGCCAGCAGTGAAAGTTTGGGGGAGAATGAAAAACTGTTTTTT.

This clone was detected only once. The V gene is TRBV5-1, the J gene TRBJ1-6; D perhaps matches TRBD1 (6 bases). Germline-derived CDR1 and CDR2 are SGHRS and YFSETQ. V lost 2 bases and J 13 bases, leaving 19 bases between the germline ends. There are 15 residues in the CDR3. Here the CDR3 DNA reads TGCGCCAGCAGCTTACGTACAGGGAGTGCGGACCCCCTCCACTTT. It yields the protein CASSLRTGSADPLHF.